Detailed here is one T cell receptor (beta chain). Its antigen is not known. This table comes from immunoSEQ multiplex PCR, and its TCRdb copy is limited to in-frame clones, with some not included. Here the sample spans some 1.5 million clones, about 98% being singletons. This record comes from a study of shared clonotypes between healthy human individuals. Study-level background: Donors consisted of two women and a few men between 18 and 49. Study observations and caveats: Relative to memory subsets, naive subsets generally showed larger estimated richness.

Each sample came from a Caucasian adult donor living in Nashville, Tennessee. With 6 bases clipped from V and 6 bases from J, the junction kept 9 bases outside the gene matches. CDR1 and CDR2 from the germline V gene are MDHEN and SYDVKM. The CDR3 has 15 amino acids. Sequenced material: naive CD4+ T cells sorted from blood. The subset is: CD45RA+ positively selected. The chain joins TRBV28 to TRBJ1-5, with TRBD1 identical over 9 bases. This TCR derives from a man aged 25 to 40 in good health. The CDR3 sequence: CASRMPGQGSQPQHF. Here the CDR3 DNA reads TGTGCCAGCAGAATGCCGGGACAGGGCTCTCAGCCCCAGCATTTT.